These T cell receptor beta chains were read from a single sample in a study of T-cell memory formation after mild COVID-19. TCRdb reprocessed the 5' RACE reads with MiXCR, giving one entry per CDR3 protein. The sample has hundreds of thousands of distinct CDR3 sequences, around a fifth seen once. The sample was PBMCs or a T cell subset sorted from them (not recorded which). The receptors were gathered from a man younger than 35 who had mild COVID-19 (a few samples of this study predate the infection). Cell type and time point are not known. Each CDR3 is given with its conserved first and last residue. Fields, in order: V gene, clone size, D gene, J gene, CDR3 DNA, CDR3 protein. A D gene is named only where the DNA matches it firmly. Clone size is not always given. Where it is, it says once, few, many or a class for expanded clones.

TRBV12-3/TRBV12-4	-	TRBD1	TRBJ2-7	TGTGCCAGCAGTTTCGAACAGGGGCCCTACGAGCAGTACTTC	CASSFEQGPYEQYF
TRBV15	few	TRBD1	TRBJ1-4	TGTGCCACCAGCAGAGATCAGAGGGGGCGTGTTGAAAAACTGTTTTTT	CATSRDQRGRVEKLFF
TRBV29-1	-	TRBD1	TRBJ1-5	TGCAGCGCCCAGGGGGCTAGCAATCAGCCCCAGCATTTT	CSAQGASNQPQHF
TRBV20-1	-	TRBD1	TRBJ1-2	TGCAGTGCCGGGACAGACCCCTATGGCTACACCTTC	CSAGTDPYGYTF
TRBV4-1	-	TRBD2	TRBJ2-3	TGCGCCAGCAGCCAAGGACTAGCTAGCACAGATACGCAGTATTTT	CASSQGLASTDTQYF
TRBV12-3/TRBV12-4	few	-	TRBJ1-3	TGTGCCAGCAGTTTCCAGGGTAGGAACACCATATATTTT	CASSFQGRNTIYF
TRBV5-5	few	TRBD1	TRBJ2-2	TGTGCCAGCAGCTCCCGACAGGGGACATACACCGGGGAGCTGTTTTTT	CASSSRQGTYTGELFF
TRBV9	few	TRBD1	TRBJ2-4	TGTGCCAGCAGCGAGGGCAGGACAGGGGAAAACATTCAGTACTTC	CASSEGRTGENIQYF
TRBV12-3/TRBV12-4	few	-	TRBJ1-2	TGTGCCAGCAGTTTACAGGGGACCTATGGCTACACCTTC	CASSLQGTYGYTF
TRBV2	-	-	TRBJ1-5	TGTGCCAGCATATGGGAGTTGGGACAGCCCCAGCATTTT	CASIWELGQPQHF
TRBV6-5	few	TRBD2	TRBJ2-1	TGTGCCAGCAGTTATTTAGCGGGGGCTCCGAGGTTTGAGCAGTTCTTC	CASSYLAGAPRFEQFF
TRBV2	few	-	TRBJ1-2	TGTGCCACTACGGACGTCGGTCGTGGCTACACCTTC	CATTDVGRGYTF
TRBV5-4	many	-	TRBJ2-5	TGTGCCAGCAGCTTGGTGGAACAAGAGACCCAGTACTTC	CASSLVEQETQYF
TRBV20-1	few	TRBD1	TRBJ1-1	TGCAGTGCGCAGAGAGGGGGCCGGACTGAAGCTTTCTTT	CSAQRGGRTEAFF
TRBV7-9	-	-	TRBJ1-1	TGTGCCAGCAGCGTCCTGGTTTTGAACACTGAAGCTTTCTTT	CASSVLVLNTEAFF
TRBV5-1	-	-	TRBJ2-2	TGCGCCAGCAGCTGGGGACATCTCGTTCCCTCCGGGGAGCTGTTTTTT	CASSWGHLVPSGELFF
TRBV5-6	few	TRBD1	TRBJ2-7	TGTGCCAGCAGCTTGCCCCCGACAGGGAAGCAGTACTTC	CASSLPPTGKQYF
TRBV12-3/TRBV12-4	-	TRBD1	TRBJ2-5	TGTGCCAGCATCCTGACAGGGGGTCTGGAAGAGACCCAGTACTTC	CASILTGGLEETQYF
TRBV5-1	few	TRBD1	TRBJ1-1	TGCGCCAGCAGCGGACAGGGCGAGAAGGGCACTGAAGCTTTCTTT	CASSGQGEKGTEAFF
TRBV4-1	-	TRBD1	TRBJ2-1	TGCGCCAGCAGCCAACGGGGACAGGGCGGTGAGCAGTTCTTC	CASSQRGQGGEQFF
TRBV5-1	many	TRBD2	TRBJ2-3	TGCGCCAGCCGACTAGCGGGGGGAAGCGATACGCAGTATTTT	CASRLAGGSDTQYF
TRBV7-9	many	-	TRBJ2-5	TGTGCCAGCAGCCTGAATACAGGAGAGACCCAGTACTTC	CASSLNTGETQYF
TRBV29-1	few	-	TRBJ1-1	TGCAGCGTTGCTCCGGGACGCTCGAACACTGAAGCTTTCTTT	CSVAPGRSNTEAFF
TRBV6-5	few	-	TRBJ2-7	TGTGCCAGCAGTCCAGGGGTCGGGGCTAGCTCCTACGAGCAGTACTTC	CASSPGVGASSYEQYF
TRBV28	-	-	TRBJ2-3	TGTGCCAGCAGCGCGGTCCTACGACTAGTTACAGATACGCAGTATTTT	CASSAVLRLVTDTQYF
TRBV6-2/TRBV6-3	few	-	TRBJ1-5	TGTGCCAGCAGTTACGCCCGGCGGGATCAGCCCCAGCATTTT	CASSYARRDQPQHF
TRBV9	-	TRBD1	TRBJ2-1	TGTGACACGCAGGGGGACAATGAGCAGTTCTTC	CDTQGDNEQFF
TRBV18	-	-	TRBJ1-1	TGTGCCAGCTCACAAGGGACCTTGACCACTGAAGCTTTCTTT	CASSQGTLTTEAFF
TRBV20-1	few	TRBD1	TRBJ2-3	TGCAGTGCCGACCGGACAGGGAGCACAGATACGCAGTATTTT	CSADRTGSTDTQYF
TRBV7-9	many	-	TRBJ2-1	TGTGCCAGCAGCTTGGTATTGGGTAACCCCAATGAGCAGTTCTTC	CASSLVLGNPNEQFF
TRBV7-9	few	-	TRBJ1-1	TGTGCCAGCAGCCCTCAGGCTTTTAACACTGAAGCTTTCTTT	CASSPQAFNTEAFF
TRBV12-3/TRBV12-4	-	-	TRBJ1-1	TGTGCCAGCACTCTACAGCTGAACACTGAAGCTTTCTTT	CASTLQLNTEAFF
TRBV18	few	TRBD1	TRBJ2-5	TGTGCCAGCTCAGGACCGGGACAGGGATCGGAGACCCAGTACTTC	CASSGPGQGSETQYF
TRBV27	-	TRBD1	TRBJ2-1	TGTGCCAGCAGTTTACAGGGGGTAGGCGATGAGCAGTTCTTC	CASSLQGVGDEQFF
TRBV4-2	-	-	TRBJ1-2	TGTGCCAGCAGCCAGCCCGTCTCCTATGGCTACACCTTC	CASSQPVSYGYTF
TRBV6-6	few	-	TRBJ1-2	TGTGCCAGCAGTCCGTCCCGTGGACTCTATGGCTACACCTTC	CASSPSRGLYGYTF
TRBV5-1	few	-	TRBJ2-2	TGCGCCAGCAGAGGTGGAGGGGGGAACACCGGGGAGCTGTTTTTT	CASRGGGGNTGELFF
TRBV11-2	-	TRBD1	TRBJ2-1	TGTGCCAGCAGCGGTATGAAAAAAGGTGGGACAGCCTCCTACAATGAGCAGTTCTTC	CASSGMKKGGTASYNEQFF
TRBV2	few	TRBD1	TRBJ2-2	TGTGCCAGCAGCACAGGGGCGGGCACCGGGGAGCTGTTTTTT	CASSTGAGTGELFF
TRBV2	few	TRBD2	TRBJ2-3	TGTGCCAGCAGTGAAGCGACGGGGGGATCAGATACGCAGTATTTT	CASSEATGGSDTQYF
TRBV20-1	once	TRBD2	TRBJ2-1	TGCAGTGCTGAAACTAGCGGGGGGCCCGCAGGGGAGCAGTTCTTC	CSAETSGGPAGEQFF